A single sample gave rise to the 21 T cell receptor beta chains below, sequenced in a study of CD8 T cells in ankylosing spondylitis. Which antigens these TCRs recognize remains unknown. Findings of the study overall: Characteristic of ankylosing spondylitis blood, it appeared, was a TCR beta motif comprising eight highly homologous variants.

MiXCR, run by TCRdb on the 5' RACE reads, gives a single entry per CDR3 protein. This sample has fewer than 450,000 distinct CDR3 sequences; roughly 18% occur once, and the top ten carry approximately 0.93%. Sequenced sample: blood, either unsorted or a sorted T cell fraction (not recorded which). These TCRs come from a male donor with ankylosing spondylitis.

DNA of the CDR3: TGTGCCAGCAGTTACTCAGGGGGAAACTATGGCTACACCTTC. Its translation is CASSYSGGNYGYTF. The chain combines TRBV6-2 or TRBV6-3 with TRBJ1-2; tentative D call: TRBD1 (6 bases). Trimming left V 0 bases short and J 2 bases short, with 7 bases between. Germline V gene data show CDR1 as MNHEY and CDR2 as SVGEGT. The CDR3 spans 14 residues.

This clonotype showed up just a few times. The chain employs TRBV2 and TRBJ2-2; D is unclear. CDR1 is SNHLY, CDR2 FYNNEI, per germline. Trimming shortened V by 6 bases and J by 7 bases, and 6 bases separated the two germline ends. The CDR3 covers 11 residues. The CDR3 DNA is TGTGCCAGCAGACAAAACGGGGAGCTGTTTTTT. This gives the protein CASRQNGELFF.

In this sample, this clonotype turned up many times. Written as DNA, the CDR3 is TGTGCCAGCAGTCCTCAGGGTAGGCCTAACAATGAGCAGTTCTTC. Translation gives CASSPQGRPNNEQFF. This chain uses TRBV12-3 or TRBV12-4 with TRBJ2-1; TRBD1 is a possible D gene (5 bases). There are 15 residues in the CDR3. Trimming took 5 bases from V and 5 from J, leaving 16 bases between them.

This clonotype was counted only a few times. The chain carries TRBV7-6 and TRBJ1-5; D might be TRBD1 (5 bases). Trimming cost V 5 bases and J 0 bases, with 11 bases left between them. CDR3 length equals 15 residues. Germline CDR1 reads SGHVS; CDR2 reads FNYEAQ. The CDR3 protein is CASSHQDNSNQPQHF. The CDR3 nucleotides are TGTGCCAGCAGCCATCAGGACAATAGCAATCAGCCCCAGCATTTT.

This clonotype was seen only a few times. This chain uses TRBV18 with TRBJ1-1; possibly TRBD1 for D (5 bases). V was shortened by 0 bases and J by 2 bases, with 10 bases between the two germline ends. The germline V gene has CDR1 KGHSH and CDR2 LQKENI. The CDR3 runs to 15 residues. The CDR3: CASSPPKGPNTEAFF. CDR3 nucleotide sequence: TGTGCCAGCTCACCACCGAAGGGGCCAAACACTGAAGCTTTCTTT.

In its sample, this clonotype was seen a few times. This chain uses TRBV15 with TRBJ1-5; D not resolved. The CDR3 has 15 amino acids. Trimming removed 4 bases from V and 5 bases from J, with 15 bases in between. The germline gives CDR1 LNHNV, CDR2 YYDKDF (reference sequence). CDR3 coding DNA: TGTGCCACCAGCAAAGTACGGGGATTAGATCAGCCCCAGCATTTT. Protein sequence: CATSKVRGLDQPQHF.

V usage is TRBV20-1 and J usage is TRBJ2-1, with D unclear. Trimming took off 5 bases at V and 0 bases at J, with 8 bases between the two ends. The CDR3 runs to 13 residues. CDR1 and CDR2 (germline): DFQATT, SNEGSKA (reference sequence). CDR3 nucleotides: TGCAGTGCTCCGCGGAGCTCCTACAATGAGCAGTTCTTC. It specifies CSAPRSSYNEQFF.

The V and J genes are TRBV25-1 and TRBJ2-5; the match to TRBD2 covers 7 bases. The germline gives CDR1 MGHDK, CDR2 SYGVNS. CDR3 length equals 15 residues. Unmatched junction bases numbered 9, after V lost 6 bases and J lost 2 bases. The CDR3, as DNA: TGTGCCAGCAGAGCGGGACTAACGGAACAAGAGACCCAGTACTTC. As protein: CASRAGLTEQETQYF.

This clonotype was recorded once. The V call is TRBV30, the J call TRBJ2-2; no definite D call. The V end lost 2 bases, the J end lost 0 bases, and 16 bases lay between the germline ends. This CDR3 has 17 residues. CDR1 is GTSNPN and CDR2 is SVGIG in the germline V gene (reference sequence). Here the CDR3 DNA reads TGTGCCTGGAGTCCTCCTTCTGGGCACCCGAACACCGGGGAGCTGTTTTTT. It translates to CAWSPPSGHPNTGELFF. Supplemented by reference TRBV30 and TRBJ2-2, the full variable domain reads SQTIHQWPATLVQPVGSPLSLECTVEGTSNPNLYWYRQAAGRGLQLLFYSVGIGQISSEVPQNLSASRPQDRQFILSSKKLLLSDSGFYLCAWSPPSGHPNTGELFFGEGSRLTVL.

V gene TRBV5-1 combines with J gene TRBJ2-5; 7 bases match TRBD1. The CDR3 has 14 residues. Germline loops: CDR1 SGHRS, CDR2 YFSETQ. V dropped 0 bases and J dropped 4; count of bases not matched to a gene: 3. DNA for the CDR3: TGCGCCAGCAGCTTGGGGGACAGTCGAGAGACCCAGTACTTC. Translated, it gives CASSLGDSRETQYF. The whole variable domain, remainder taken from reference TRBV5-1 and TRBJ2-5, is KAGVTQTPRYLIKTRGQQVTLSCSPISGHRSVSWYQQTPGQGLQFLFEYFSETQRNKGNFPGRFSGRQFSNSRSEMNVSTLELGDSALYLCASSLGDSRETQYFGPGTRLLVL.

The chain links TRBV15 to TRBJ1-1, with D unresolved. With 3 bases removed from V and 7 bases from J, the gap between germline ends came to 12 bases. CDR1 is LNHNV and CDR2 is YYDKDF in the germline V gene (reference sequence). This CDR3 is 13 amino acids long. The CDR3 protein is CATSSDPGSEAFF. DNA of the CDR3: TGTGCCACCAGCAGCGACCCCGGAAGTGAAGCTTTCTTT.

This clonotype was counted between two and nine times. This chain joins TRBV29-1 and TRBJ2-3; 10 positions agree with TRBD2. Unmatched junction bases numbered 6, after V lost 1 base and J lost 5 bases. There are 15 residues in the CDR3. From germline, CDR1 is SQVTM and CDR2 ANQGSEA. The CDR3 DNA reads TGCAGCGTTGAAGGCCAGCGGGGGGGGGTAGATACGCAGTATTTT. It codes for CSVEGQRGGVDTQYF.

The sample holds a few counts of this clonotype. J is TRBJ1-1 and V is TRBV10-3; D remains unclear. Germline V gives CDR1 ENHRY, CDR2 SYGVKD. This CDR3 comprises 14 residues. Trimming pared 8 bases from V and 1 base from J, leaving 14 bases between. This CDR3 reads CAIRGRSQNTEAFF. The DNA of the CDR3 is TGTGCCATCCGCGGCAGGTCTCAGAACACTGAAGCTTTCTTT.

This rearrangement joins TRBV5-1 to TRBJ1-4, with TRBD1 matching over 9 bases. CDR3 length: 14 residues. Germline CDR1 reads SGHRS; CDR2 reads YFSETQ. V lost 3 bases to trimming and J lost 8 bases; unmatched junction nucleotides: 5. In DNA form, the CDR3 reads TGCGCCAGCAGCTGGGGGGACAGGGACGAAAAACTGTTTTTT. Protein: CASSWGDRDEKLFF.

The CDR3 here is CASGRGWTDTQYF. The CDR3 DNA reads as TGTGCCAGCGGTAGGGGATGGACAGATACGCAGTATTTT. The rearrangement links TRBV6-2 or TRBV6-3 to TRBJ2-3; TRBD1 might be the D (5 bases). CDR1 MNHEY and CDR2 SVGEGT come from the germline V gene. V lost 8 bases, J lost 3 bases, and 12 bases lay in between. The CDR3 consists of 13 residues.

At least ten counts were recorded for this clonotype. V is TRBV7-2 and J is TRBJ1-5; D possibly corresponds to TRBD1 (5 bases). Germline-derived CDR1 and CDR2 are SGHTA and FQGNSA. The CDR3 has 16 residues. The V and J ends lost 1 base and 1 base respectively, with 11 bases between them. The CDR3, as DNA: TGTGCCAGCAGCTTAGAGGGCAGGGCAAGCAATCAGCCCCAGCATTTT. This codes for CASSLEGRASNQPQHF.

The genes are TRBV20-1 and TRBJ1-5; D is unclear. The CDR3 runs 12 residues. Germline V gives CDR1 DFQATT, CDR2 SNEGSKA (reference sequence). V lost 4 bases and J 0 bases, leaving 4 bases between the germline ends. This CDR3 reads CSATVSNQPQHF. The CDR3 nucleotides read TGCAGTGCTACTGTTAGCAATCAGCCCCAGCATTTT.

The genes are TRBV2 and TRBJ1-1; D not certain. Trimming removed 3 bases at V and 0 bases at J, with 8 bases between. The CDR3 runs 14 residues. Germline V gene data show CDR1 as SNHLY and CDR2 as FYNNEI. CDR3 nucleotide sequence: TGTGCCAGCAGTGAGTGGGAAATGAACACTGAAGCTTTCTTT. This translates into CASSEWEMNTEAFF.

This clonotype was picked up a small number of times. This chain connects TRBV20-1 to TRBJ2-7; TRBD2 aligns across 7 bases. The CDR3 extends over 12 amino acids. Losses at the gene ends were 6 bases for V and 4 bases for J; bases not matched to a gene: 6. The germline V gene has CDR1 DFQATT and CDR2 SNEGSKA (reference sequence). The DNA for the CDR3 is TGCAGTGCCGGACTAGGCCCGTACGAGCAGTACTTC. This translates into CSAGLGPYEQYF.

The chain is built from TRBV7-9 and TRBJ2-3; unclear D gene. This CDR3 spans 15 amino acids. From germline, CDR1 is SEHNR and CDR2 FQNEAQ (reference sequence). The ends were cut back, 6 bases at V and 6 bases at J, with 19 bases in the middle. In DNA, the CDR3 is TGTGCCAGCAGACAACAAGGCACCTCCGTGGATACGCAGTATTTT. It is translated as CASRQQGTSVDTQYF.

This clonotype was seen a handful of times. The genes are TRBV20-1 and TRBJ1-1, with 7 bases matching TRBD1. With 6 bases clipped from V and 4 bases from J, the junction kept 8 bases outside the gene matches. The CDR3 extends over 13 amino acids. The germline V gene has CDR1 DFQATT and CDR2 SNEGSKA (reference sequence). The CDR3 spells CSAGQPSGTEAFF. In DNA, the CDR3 is TGCAGTGCGGGACAGCCCTCGGGCACTGAAGCTTTCTTT.